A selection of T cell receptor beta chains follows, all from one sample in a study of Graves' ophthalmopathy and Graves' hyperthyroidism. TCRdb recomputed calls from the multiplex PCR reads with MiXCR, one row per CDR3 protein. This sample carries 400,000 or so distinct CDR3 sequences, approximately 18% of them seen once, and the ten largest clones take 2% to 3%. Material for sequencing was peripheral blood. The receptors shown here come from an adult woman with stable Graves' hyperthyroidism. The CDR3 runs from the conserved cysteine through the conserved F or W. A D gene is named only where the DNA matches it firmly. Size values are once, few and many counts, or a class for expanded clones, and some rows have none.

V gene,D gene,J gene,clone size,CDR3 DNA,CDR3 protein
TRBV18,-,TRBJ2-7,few,TGTGCCAGCTCACGACCCGCTGGCTCCTACGAGCAGTACTTC,CASSRPAGSYEQYF
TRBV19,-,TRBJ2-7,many,TGTGCCAGTAGTATAGGGGAACACTACGAGCAGTACTTC,CASSIGEHYEQYF
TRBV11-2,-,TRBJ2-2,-,TGTGCCAGCAGCTTAGTAACCATACGGGGAAGGACGAACACCGGGGAGCTGTTTTTT,CASSLVTIRGRTNTGELFF
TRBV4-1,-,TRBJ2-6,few,TGCGCCAGCAGCCCACAACTTTCTGGGGCCAACGTCCTGACTTTC,CASSPQLSGANVLTF
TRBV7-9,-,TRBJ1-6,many,TGTGCCAGCAGCTTAGACCTCCTTAACTCACCCCTCCACTTT,CASSLDLLNSPLHF
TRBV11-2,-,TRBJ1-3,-,TGTGCCAGCAGCCGGCGGCCCAGGGTAGAAGGAAACACCATATATTTT,CASSRRPRVEGNTIYF
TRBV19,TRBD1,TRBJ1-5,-,TGTGCCAGTAGTAGGACAGGGGTGGGCCAGCCCCAGCATTTT,CASSRTGVGQPQHF
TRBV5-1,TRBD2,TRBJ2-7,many,TGCGCCAGCAGCTTGGGAGGCGGGGGTAGCTACGAGCAGTACTTC,CASSLGGGGSYEQYF
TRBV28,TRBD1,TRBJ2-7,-,TGTGCCGCCCGGACAGGCCTCTCCTACGAGCAGTACTTC,CAARTGLSYEQYF
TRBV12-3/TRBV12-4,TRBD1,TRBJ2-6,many,TGTGCCAGCAGTTCCCAACAGGGGGCGGCTGGGGCCAACGTCCTGACTTTC,CASSSQQGAAGANVLTF
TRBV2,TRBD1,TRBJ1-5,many,TGTGCCAGCAGGGGAAAGACAGGGGGCGGAAATCAGCCCCAGCATTTT,CASRGKTGGGNQPQHF
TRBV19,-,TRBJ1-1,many,TGTGCCACCTCCCTCTCACTGAACACTGAAGCTTTCTTT,CATSLSLNTEAFF
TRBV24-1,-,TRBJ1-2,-,TGTGCCACCAGTGGGCTGACGGACGGCTACACCTTC,CATSGLTDGYTF
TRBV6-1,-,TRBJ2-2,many,TGTGCCAGCAGTCCTCCCAGGGACACCGGGGAGCTGTTTTTT,CASSPPRDTGELFF
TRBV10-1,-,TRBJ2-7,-,TGCGCCAGCAGTGAAAATAGATACGAGCAGTACTTC,CASSENRYEQYF
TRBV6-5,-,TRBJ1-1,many,TGTGCTTGCCAGCACAACACTGAAGCTTTCTTT,CACQHNTEAFF
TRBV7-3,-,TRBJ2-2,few,TGTGCCAGCAGCTTTATGGGAAACACCGGGGAGCTGTTTTTT,CASSFMGNTGELFF
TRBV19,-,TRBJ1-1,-,TGTGCCAGTAGTATTATCCTAACCGGTAACACTGAAGCTTTCTTT,CASSIILTGNTEAFF
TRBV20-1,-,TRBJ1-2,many,TGCAGTGCTAGGGGCGACAGGAAAGTGTCTGGCTACACCTTC,CSARGDRKVSGYTF
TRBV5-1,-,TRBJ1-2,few,TGCGCCAGCAGCATGACAGGTCTTTCCGATGGCTACACCTTC,CASSMTGLSDGYTF
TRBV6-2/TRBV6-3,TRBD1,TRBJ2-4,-,TGTGCCAGCAGTTACTCCCCGGGACAGGGGCCCTGGACTGGTGGAAACATTAAGTACTTC,CASSYSPGQGPWTGGNIKYF
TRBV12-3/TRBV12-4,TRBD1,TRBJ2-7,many,TGTGCCAGCAGTCCCCGGACAGGGCCCTACGAGCAGTACTTC,CASSPRTGPYEQYF
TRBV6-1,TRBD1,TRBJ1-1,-,TGTGCCAGCAGTGCGCGGACAGGGGCCCTTAGGGCTGAAGCTTTCTTT,CASSARTGALRAEAFF
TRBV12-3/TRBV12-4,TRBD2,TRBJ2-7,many,TGTGCCAGCTCCCCAGGAACGGGAGGTGCCTACGAGCAGTACTTC,CASSPGTGGAYEQYF
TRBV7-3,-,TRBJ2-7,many,TGTGCCAGCAGCTTACTGTCAGGGTCCGACGAGCAGTACTTC,CASSLLSGSDEQYF
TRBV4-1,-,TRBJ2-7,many,TGCGCCAGCAGCCAAGGGTGGGGAGACGAGCAGTACTTC,CASSQGWGDEQYF
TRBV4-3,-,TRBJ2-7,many,TGCGCCAGCAGCCAAGTCCCAGGGGCTTACGAGCAGTACTTC,CASSQVPGAYEQYF
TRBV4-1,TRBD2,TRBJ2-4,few,TGCGCCAGCAGCCAATGGGTGGCGGGGGAAAACATTCAGTACTTC,CASSQWVAGENIQYF
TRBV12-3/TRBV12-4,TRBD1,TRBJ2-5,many,TGTGCCAGCAGTTCCAGGACAGGCAACCTGTACCAAGAGACCCAGTACTTC,CASSSRTGNLYQETQYF
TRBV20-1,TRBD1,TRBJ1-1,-,TGCAGTGCTAGGGGGACAGGGTTTAGAGCTTTCTTT,CSARGTGFRAFF
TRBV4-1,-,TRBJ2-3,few,TGCGCCAGCAGCCAAGGACGAGGTTTTACAGATACGCAGTATTTT,CASSQGRGFTDTQYF
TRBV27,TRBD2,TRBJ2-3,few,TGTGCCAGCAGTCCTGTGGGGGGGGATACGCAGTATTTT,CASSPVGGDTQYF
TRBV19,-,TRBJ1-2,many,TGTGCCAGTAGTTCATGGGACGCTGGCTATGGCTACACCTTC,CASSSWDAGYGYTF
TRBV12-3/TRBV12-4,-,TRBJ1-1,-,TGTGCCAGCAGGTATTATCTTTTCGATGAAGCTTTCTTT,CASRYYLFDEAFF
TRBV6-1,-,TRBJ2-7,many,TGTGCCAGCAGCGAAAATCAGGGCTACGAGCAGTACTTC,CASSENQGYEQYF
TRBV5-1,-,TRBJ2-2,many,TGCGCCAGCAGCTCGAGGACAGCCGGGGAGCTGTTTTTT,CASSSRTAGELFF
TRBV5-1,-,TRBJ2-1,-,TGCGCCAGCAGCTTCATCCCCGACCCGTACAATGAGCAGTTCTTC,CASSFIPDPYNEQFF
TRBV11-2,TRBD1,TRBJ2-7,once,TGTGCCAGCAGCTTAATGATGGACAGGAGCTCCTACGAGCAGTACTTC,CASSLMMDRSSYEQYF
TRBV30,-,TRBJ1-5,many,TGTGCGGCGGAGGGGGTTAATCAGCCCCAGCATTTT,CAAEGVNQPQHF
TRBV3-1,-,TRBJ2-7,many,TGTGCCAGCAGCCAAGTGTGGCAGGGCCACGAGCAGTACTTC,CASSQVWQGHEQYF
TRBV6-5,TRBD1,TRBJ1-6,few,TGTGCCAGCAGTTACTCCAGACAGGGAGGGAATTCACCCCTCCACTTT,CASSYSRQGGNSPLHF
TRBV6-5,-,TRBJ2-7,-,TGTGCCAGCAGTTACTCTGTCGGGAGCCCTTACGAGCAGTACTTC,CASSYSVGSPYEQYF